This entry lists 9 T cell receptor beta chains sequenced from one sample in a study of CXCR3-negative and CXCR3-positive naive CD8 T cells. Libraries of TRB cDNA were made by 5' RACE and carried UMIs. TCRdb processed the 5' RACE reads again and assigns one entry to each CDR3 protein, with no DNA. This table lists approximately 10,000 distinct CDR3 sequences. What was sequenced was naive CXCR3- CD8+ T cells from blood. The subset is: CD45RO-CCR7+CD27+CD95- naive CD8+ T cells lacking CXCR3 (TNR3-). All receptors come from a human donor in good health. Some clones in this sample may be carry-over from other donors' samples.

The CDR3 sequence is CASSEYGEGQTDDQPQHF. The chain couples TRBV25-1 to TRBJ1-5. The CDR3 loop spans 18 amino acids. CDR1 is MGHDK and CDR2 is SYGVNS in the germline V gene.

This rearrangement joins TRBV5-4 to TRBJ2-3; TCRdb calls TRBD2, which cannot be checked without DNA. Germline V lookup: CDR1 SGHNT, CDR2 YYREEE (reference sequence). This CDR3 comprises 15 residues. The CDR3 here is CASSLAAGGGDTQYF.

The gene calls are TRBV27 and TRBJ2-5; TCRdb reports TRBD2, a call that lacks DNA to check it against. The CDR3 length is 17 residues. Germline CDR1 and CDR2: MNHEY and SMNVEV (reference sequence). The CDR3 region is CASSPWTSGRTKETQYF.

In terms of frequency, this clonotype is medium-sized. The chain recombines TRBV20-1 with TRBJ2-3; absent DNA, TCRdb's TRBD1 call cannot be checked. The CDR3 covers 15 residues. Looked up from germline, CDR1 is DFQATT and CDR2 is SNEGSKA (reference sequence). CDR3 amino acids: CSASGLYLGGDTQYF.

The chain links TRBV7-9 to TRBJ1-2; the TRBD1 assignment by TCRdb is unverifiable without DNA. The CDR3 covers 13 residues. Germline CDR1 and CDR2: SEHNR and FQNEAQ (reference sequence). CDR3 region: CASSLGGSYGYTF.

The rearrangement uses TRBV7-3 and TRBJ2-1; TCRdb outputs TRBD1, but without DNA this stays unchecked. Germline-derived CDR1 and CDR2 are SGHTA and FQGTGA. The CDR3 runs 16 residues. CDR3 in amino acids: CASSFQTSGTANEQFF.

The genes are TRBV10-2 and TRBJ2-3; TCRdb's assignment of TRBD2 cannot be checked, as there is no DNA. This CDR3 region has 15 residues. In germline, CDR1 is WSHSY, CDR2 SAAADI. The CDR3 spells CASSVTSGSTDTQYF.

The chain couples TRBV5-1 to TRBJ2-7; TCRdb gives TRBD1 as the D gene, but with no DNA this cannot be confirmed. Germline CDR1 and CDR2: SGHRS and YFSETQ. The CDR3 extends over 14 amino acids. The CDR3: CASSFGQGHDEQYF.

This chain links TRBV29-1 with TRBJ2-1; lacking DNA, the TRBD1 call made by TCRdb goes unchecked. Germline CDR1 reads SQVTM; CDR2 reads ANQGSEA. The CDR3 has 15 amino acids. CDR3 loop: CSVEATGQSYNEQFF.